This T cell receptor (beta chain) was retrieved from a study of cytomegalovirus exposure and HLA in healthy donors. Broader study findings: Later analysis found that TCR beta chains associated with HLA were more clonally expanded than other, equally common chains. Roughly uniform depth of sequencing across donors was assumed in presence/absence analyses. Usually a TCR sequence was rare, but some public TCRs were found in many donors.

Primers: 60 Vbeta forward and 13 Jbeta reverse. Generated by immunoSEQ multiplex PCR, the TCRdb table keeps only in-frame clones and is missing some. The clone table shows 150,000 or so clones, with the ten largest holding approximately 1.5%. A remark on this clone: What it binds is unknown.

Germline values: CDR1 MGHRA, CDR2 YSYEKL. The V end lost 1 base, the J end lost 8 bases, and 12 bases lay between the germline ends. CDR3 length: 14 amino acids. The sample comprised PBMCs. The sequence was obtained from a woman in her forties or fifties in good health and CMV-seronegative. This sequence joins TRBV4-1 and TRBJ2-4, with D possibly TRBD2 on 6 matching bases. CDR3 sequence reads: CASSQGGVADIQYF. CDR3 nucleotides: TGCGCCAGCAGCCAAGGGGGGGTAGCGGACATTCAGTACTTC.